The TCR beta chain under discussion was sequenced for a study of vaccination effects on CD4 cells after COVID-19 (dated by TCRdb to between 2022 and 2023). Study-wide context: The ViraFEST assay stimulated PBMC with viral peptide pools and then used TCR sequencing to identify antigen-specific CD4+ T cell clonotypes by expansion. Across the study, the median time from the second dose to post-vaccine sampling was 72 days (range 14 to 241). Approximately 2 million PBMC per well were cultured in IMDM with around 5.3% human AB serum, 9 to 10 IU/ml IL-2 and gentamicin, plus 10 ug/ml peptides. SARS-CoV-2 spike-specific CD4+ TCR repertoires from before and after mRNA vaccination were compared in COVID-19 convalescent patients and in infection-naive vaccine recipients. The full study included some eleven COVID-19 convalescent patients and several SARS-CoV-2-naive healthy vaccine recipients. Cultures from other donors in the study were sequenced using the Oncomine TCR Beta short-read assay on an Illumina iSeq 100.

As concerns this clone: Its antigen specificity is not known. No base qualities exist here, and no much larger clone lies one base off it.

Overall study outcomes, separate from this receptor: The study was limited by a small number of convalescent patients and lacked early post-infection timepoints. Both infection-induced and vaccine-induced clones contracted markedly at late post-vaccination timepoints, which is consistent with waning T cell responses. In healthy vaccine recipients, vaccine-induced clones were almost all SARS-CoV-2 mono-reactive, with only 1 of 255 being cross-reactive with common cold coronaviruses.

Libraries were constructed by the immunoSEQ multiplex PCR assay. DNA from the CD4+ T cells that had been cultured and isolated underwent TCR beta CDR3 sequencing. Under the source paper's analysis protocol: The analysis removed non-productive TCR sequences, trimmed reads to the CDR3 region, and retained only CDR3s that were 7 or more amino acids long. Antigen-specific clonotypes were identified with the MANAFEST web app by comparing expansion in peptide wells against reference cultures. To count as positive, a clone had to show expansion at FDR<0.05 compared with the reference and with all other wells, an odds ratio above 5, and a frequency above 0.1% in two replicate wells. Clonotypes significantly expanded in SARS-CoV-2 spike wells and in at least one common cold coronavirus spike condition were defined as cross-reactive. CDR3 similarity was assessed by Levenshtein distance using the stringdist R package, and unrooted trees were constructed with ape in R 3.6.1. Drawn from immuneACCESS, this table holds only the in-frame rearrangements with V and J called that TCRdb kept. Clones are partly lost; checked studies trace under half to an unresolved V gene and leave the rest unexplained. D and trimming were read from the DNA, whereas the V and J calls and clone size are those reported in that table. For this sample there are about 45,000 clones; roughly 70% appear just once. Of the sample, about 7% is held by the ten largest clones.

After 10 days of culture, CD4+ T cells were isolated with the EasySep CD4+ T cell isolation kit. Each participant got two doses of an mRNA SARS-CoV-2 vaccine, either BNT162b2 or mRNA-1273. The absence of prior SARS-CoV-2 infection in healthy vaccine recipients was confirmed by negative nucleocapsid antibodies before and after vaccination. On days 3 and 7, half of the culture medium was replaced with fresh IL-2-containing medium. Unless otherwise noted, each peptide stimulation condition was cultured in triplicate wells. Using Ficoll-Paque Plus gradient centrifugation, PBMC were separated from whole blood and then either used fresh or cryopreserved at -140C. The QIAamp micro DNA kit was used to extract genomic DNA from the cultured CD4+ T cells. The CDR3 contains 15 residues, cysteine and phenylalanine counted. Only the CDR3 region is kept as DNA, spanning 45 bases read in frame from base 1. According to the germline V gene, CDR1 reads SGHRS and CDR2 reads YFSETQ. For this chain, trimming is 3 bases at the V end and 2 bases at the J end, and the number of junction bases without a gene match is 3.

Recombination connected TRBV5-1 to TRBJ2-2; 8 bases in the middle match TRBD1. The specimen comprised CD4+ T cells from PBMCs cultured without peptide, sampled after COVID-19 vaccination. The receptor was derived from a human donor who received a COVID-19 vaccine. The DNA is as follows: TGCGCCAGCAGCTCCAGGGGGCCAAACACCGGGGAGCTGTTTTTT. This sequence encodes CASSSRGPNTGELFF.